A single sample is the source of the 19 T cell receptor beta chains below, sequenced in a study of T-cell memory formation after mild COVID-19. Via MiXCR, TCRdb re-called the 5' RACE reads, giving one row per CDR3 protein. The data hold hundreds of thousands of distinct CDR3 sequences, with roughly 20% observed a single time. Source material: PBMCs or a T cell subset sorted from them (not recorded which). These TCRs come from an adult woman who had mild COVID-19 (a few samples of this study predate the infection). Cell type and time point are not known.

This clonotype was observed a handful of times. The chain carries TRBV29-1 and TRBJ1-2; 7 bases are a match to TRBD1. The CDR3 is 13 residues long. Unmatched junction bases numbered 5, after V lost 4 bases and J lost 3 bases. Germline lookup yields CDR1 SQVTM and CDR2 ANQGSEA. The chain's CDR3 is CSVAGQIDYGYTF. DNA of the CDR3: TGCAGCGTTGCGGGACAGATAGACTATGGCTACACCTTC.

A single count supports this clonotype. This chain links TRBV5-1 with TRBJ1-1, with a possible D match to TRBD1 (6 bases). V was trimmed by 4 bases and J by 0 bases, leaving 13 bases between them. CDR3 size: 15 residues. The germline gives CDR1 SGHRS, CDR2 YFSETQ. The CDR3 is CASSHLQGLNTEAFF. CDR3 sequence (DNA): TGCGCCAGCAGCCACTTACAGGGTTTGAACACTGAAGCTTTCTTT.

The chain links TRBV3-1 to TRBJ2-5; D unclear. Deletions cut 0 bases from V and 2 bases from J, with 10 bases between. Per germline, CDR1 LGHDT and CDR2 YNNKEL (reference sequence). The CDR3 sequence is 15 residues long. The CDR3, as DNA: TGTGCCAGCAGCCAAGATGGCACAGCGCAAGAGACCCAGTACTTC. It translates to CASSQDGTAQETQYF.

This clonotype was seen a few times. The chain carries TRBV7-6 and TRBJ1-1, with D unclear. Germline loops: CDR1 SGHVS, CDR2 FNYEAQ. There are 14 residues in the CDR3. V lost 1 base and J 3 bases, leaving 9 bases between the germline ends. CDR3 sequence: CASSLGGLDTEAFF. The CDR3 coding sequence is TGTGCCAGCAGCTTAGGGGGTTTGGACACTGAAGCTTTCTTT.

J is TRBJ2-7 and V is TRBV30; no clear D gene. The germline gives CDR1 GTSNPN, CDR2 SVGIG (reference sequence). This CDR3 spans 12 amino acids. V was cut by 3 bases and J by 3 bases, with 9 bases left in between. The CDR3 DNA follows: TGTGCCTGGAGCGAAGGGATCTACGAGCAGTACTTC. Translation gives CAWSEGIYEQYF. The whole variable domain, remainder taken from reference TRBV30 and TRBJ2-7, is SQTIHQWPATLVQPVGSPLSLECTVEGTSNPNLYWYRQAAGRGLQLLFYSVGIGQISSEVPQNLSASRPQDRQFILSSKKLLLSDSGFYLCAWSEGIYEQYFGPGTRLTVT.

The sample holds a few counts of this clonotype. The V and J genes are TRBV5-4 and TRBJ2-3, with 12 bases lining up with TRBD1. Trimming took 3 bases from V and 2 from J; bases not matched to a gene: 4. The CDR3 is 16 residues long. The germline gives CDR1 SGHNT, CDR2 YYREEE (reference sequence). CDR3 sequence reads: CASSYGTGGLTDTQYF. The CDR3 DNA reads TGTGCCAGCAGCTACGGGACAGGGGGCCTCACAGATACGCAGTATTTT.

This clonotype was found a few times. The chain uses TRBV7-9 and TRBJ2-3; TRBD1 matches 9 bases. The CDR3 is 21 amino acids. V was pared by 3 bases and J by 0 bases, with 19 bases of the junction left unmatched. The germline V gene has CDR1 SEHNR and CDR2 FQNEAQ (reference sequence). CDR3 nucleotide sequence: TGTGCCAGCAGCTTCCCCGGGACAGGGACTGTAGGGGTGGTCAGCACAGATACGCAGTATTTT. It encodes CASSFPGTGTVGVVSTDTQYF.

The chain recombines TRBV2 with TRBJ2-7; 7 nucleotides line up with TRBD2. Germline V lookup: CDR1 SNHLY, CDR2 FYNNEI. The V and J ends lost 8 bases and 2 bases, in that order; junction bases with no gene match: 3. This CDR3 contains 12 residues. In nucleotides, the CDR3 is TGTGCCAGCGGGACTACGGCCTACGAGCAGTACTTC. It codes for CASGTTAYEQYF.

The chain joins TRBV20-1 to TRBJ1-2; D uncertain. The CDR3 spans 13 residues. Germline V lookup: CDR1 DFQATT, CDR2 SNEGSKA (reference sequence). The V and J ends lost 2 bases and 2 bases respectively, with 9 bases between them. CDR3 amino acids: CSARPSGNYGYTF. The CDR3 region has the DNA TGCAGTGCTAGACCGAGCGGCAACTATGGCTACACCTTC.

This clonotype was seen a few times. The rearrangement joins TRBV7-9 to TRBJ2-1; D not resolved. The V end was cut by 5 bases, the J end by 7 bases, with 9 bases between. The CDR3 spans 12 residues. Germline V gives CDR1 SEHNR, CDR2 FQNEAQ (reference sequence). The CDR3 spells CASSDQKNEQFF. The CDR3 region has the DNA TGTGCCAGCAGCGACCAGAAGAATGAGCAGTTCTTC.

CDR3 in DNA: TGTGCCAGCAGCTCGAAACCACGGGGCCCTCAACAAGAGACCCAGTACTTC. This encodes CASSSKPRGPQQETQYF. This rearrangement joins TRBV11-2 to TRBJ2-5, with D perhaps TRBD1 or TRBD2 (5 bases each). The ends were cut back, 4 bases at V and 2 bases at J, with 20 bases in the middle. CDR1 and CDR2 (germline): SGHAT, FQNNGV. This CDR3 is built from 17 residues.

The chain joins TRBV12-3 or TRBV12-4 to TRBJ2-7; D unclear. The ends were cut back, 2 bases at V and 0 bases at J, with 8 bases in the middle. The CDR3 has 14 residues. As DNA, the CDR3 is TGTGCCAGCAGTTTACTCCACCTCTCCTACGAGCAGTACTTC. Its translation is CASSLLHLSYEQYF.

This clonotype was recorded a few times. As DNA, the CDR3 is TGTGCCAGCAGCCCAGACACAAAAAACATTCAGTACTTC. Encoded protein: CASSPDTKNIQYF. The J gene is TRBJ2-4, the V gene TRBV7-2; no clear D gene. The germline V gene has CDR1 SGHTA and CDR2 FQGNSA. The CDR3 loop spans 13 amino acids. V lost 5 bases, J lost 4 bases, and 9 bases lay in between. The full variable domain, its missing parts supplied by reference TRBV7-2 and TRBJ2-4, is GAGVSQSPSNKVTEKGKDVELRCDPISGHTALYWYRQSLGQGLEFLIYFQGNSAPDKSGLPSDRFSAERTGGSVSTLTIQRTQQEDSAVYLCASSPDTKNIQYFGAGTRLSVL.

This clonotype came up a few times. This chain connects TRBV29-1 to TRBJ2-3; D is unresolved. The ends were cut back, 4 bases at V and 6 bases at J, with 8 bases in the middle. The CDR3 runs to 11 residues. Per germline, CDR1 SQVTM and CDR2 ANQGSEA. The CDR3 here is CSVVLSDTQYF. The CDR3 nucleotides are TGCAGCGTTGTGTTGTCGGATACGCAGTATTTT.

This clonotype showed up just a few times. J is TRBJ2-1 and V is TRBV7-8, with TRBD1 matching 7 bases. CDR1 and CDR2 (germline): SGHVS, FQNEAQ. With 5 bases clipped from V and 8 bases from J, the junction kept 18 bases outside the gene matches. The length of the CDR3 is 17 residues. DNA of the CDR3: TGTGCCAGCAGCACCCCTTGGCAGGGGGTAGGAAGGGATGAGCAGTTCTTC. Translated, it gives CASSTPWQGVGRDEQFF. Drawing the rest from reference TRBV7-8 and TRBJ2-1, the complete variable domain is GAGVSQSPRYKVAKRGQDVALRCDPISGHVSLFWYQQALGQGPEFLTYFQNEAQLDKSGLPSDRFFAERPEGSVSTLKIQRTQQEDSAVYLCASSTPWQGVGRDEQFFGPGTRLTVL.

The V call is TRBV11-2, the J call TRBJ2-1; the match to TRBD2 covers 9 bases. This CDR3 has 16 amino acids. Germline V gene data show CDR1 as SGHAT and CDR2 as FQNNGV. V was pared by 5 bases and J by 0 bases, with 5 bases of the junction left unmatched. CDR3 loop: CASSSSGGHSYNEQFF. The CDR3 DNA reads as TGTGCCAGCAGCAGCAGCGGGGGGCACTCCTACAATGAGCAGTTCTTC.

CDR3 protein: CATSRDLIYGYTF. CDR3 DNA: TGTGCCACCAGCAGAGATCTGATCTATGGCTACACCTTC. The chain links TRBV15 to TRBJ1-2; D unclear. Trimming pared 0 bases from V and 4 bases from J, leaving 6 bases between. The CDR3 extends over 13 amino acids. The germline CDR1 and CDR2 sequences are LNHNV and YYDKDF (reference sequence).

This clonotype was seen only a few times. The chain uses TRBV7-6 and TRBJ2-1, with D unresolved. The CDR3 extends over 11 amino acids. The germline V gene encodes CDR1 SGHVS and CDR2 FNYEAQ. Trimming cost V 5 bases and J 10 bases, with 9 bases left between them. The CDR3 sequence is CASSPALEQFF. DNA of the CDR3: TGTGCCAGCAGCCCCGCACTAGAGCAGTTCTTC. The full variable domain, its missing parts supplied by reference TRBV7-6 and TRBJ2-1, is GAGVSQSPRYKVTKRGQDVALRCDPISGHVSLYWYRQALGQGPEFLTYFNYEAQQDKSGLPNDRFSAERPEGSISTLTIQRTEQRDSAMYRCASSPALEQFFGPGTRLTVL.

This clonotype was detected only a few times. The rearrangement links TRBV20-1 to TRBJ2-1; D uncertain. V was pared by 4 bases and J by 6 bases, with 16 bases between. CDR1 and CDR2 from the germline V gene are DFQATT and SNEGSKA (reference sequence). The CDR3 has 14 residues. The CDR3 region is CSAILVGAGNEQFF. In DNA form, the CDR3 reads TGCAGTGCTATCCTAGTCGGCGCCGGCAATGAGCAGTTCTTC.